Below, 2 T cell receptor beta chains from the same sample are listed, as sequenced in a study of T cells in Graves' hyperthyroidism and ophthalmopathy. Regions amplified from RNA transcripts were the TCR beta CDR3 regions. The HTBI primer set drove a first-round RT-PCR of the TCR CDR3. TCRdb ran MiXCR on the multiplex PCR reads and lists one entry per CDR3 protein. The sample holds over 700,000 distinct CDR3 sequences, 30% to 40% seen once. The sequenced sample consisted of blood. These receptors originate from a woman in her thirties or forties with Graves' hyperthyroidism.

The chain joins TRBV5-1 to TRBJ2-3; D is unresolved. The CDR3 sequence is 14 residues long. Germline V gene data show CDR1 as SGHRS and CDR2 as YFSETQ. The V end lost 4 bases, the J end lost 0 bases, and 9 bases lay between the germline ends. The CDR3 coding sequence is TGCGCCAGCAGCCCTCTGATAAGCACAGATACGCAGTATTTT. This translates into CASSPLISTDTQYF.

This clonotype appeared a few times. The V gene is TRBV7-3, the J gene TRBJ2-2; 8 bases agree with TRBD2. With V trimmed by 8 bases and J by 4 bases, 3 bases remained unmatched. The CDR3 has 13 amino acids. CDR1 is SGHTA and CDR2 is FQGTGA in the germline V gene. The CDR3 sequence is CASRGGVTGELFF. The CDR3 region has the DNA TGTGCCAGCCGGGGGGGGGTCACCGGGGAGCTGTTTTTT. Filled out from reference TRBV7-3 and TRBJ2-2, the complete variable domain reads GAGVSQTPSNKVTEKGKYVELRCDPISGHTALYWYRQSLGQGPEFLIYFQGTGAADDSGLPNDRFFAVRPEGSVSTLKIQRTERGDSAVYLCASRGGVTGELFFGEGSRLTVL.